This T cell receptor beta chain was identified during a study of beta chain features in type 1 diabetes. Germline lookup yields CDR1 SGHKS and CDR2 YYEKEE (reference sequence). The V end was cut by 3 bases, the J end by 9 bases, with 10 bases between. The CDR3 spans 12 residues. This clone has at least ten counts. Its antigen is as yet unknown. Reverse transcribing all isolated RNA meant expressed TCRB transcripts were sequenced. The data were produced by immunoSEQ multiplex PCR, yet TCRdb's version contains in-frame clones alone and is incomplete. The sample records under 300,000 clones, about 25% being singletons. Study results and limitations: Naive, central memory and Treg TCRB repertoires appeared more alike in patients than in healthy donors. There were fewer insertions and more deletions at the VDJ junctions of type 1 diabetes patients.

CD45RO/CCR7/CD25/CD127/CD95/CD27 separated CD4+ naive, central memory, regulatory and stem cell-like memory cells by sorting. This clonotype originated in a man aged 25-45 years in good health. This rearrangement joins TRBV5-5 to TRBJ2-1, with a tentative D call TRBD1 (6 bases). The sequencing sample was made of central memory CD4+ T cells from blood. The CDR3 sequence is CASSWGHSEQFF. CDR3 nucleotide sequence: TGTGCCAGCAGCTGGGGACACTCTGAGCAGTTCTTC.